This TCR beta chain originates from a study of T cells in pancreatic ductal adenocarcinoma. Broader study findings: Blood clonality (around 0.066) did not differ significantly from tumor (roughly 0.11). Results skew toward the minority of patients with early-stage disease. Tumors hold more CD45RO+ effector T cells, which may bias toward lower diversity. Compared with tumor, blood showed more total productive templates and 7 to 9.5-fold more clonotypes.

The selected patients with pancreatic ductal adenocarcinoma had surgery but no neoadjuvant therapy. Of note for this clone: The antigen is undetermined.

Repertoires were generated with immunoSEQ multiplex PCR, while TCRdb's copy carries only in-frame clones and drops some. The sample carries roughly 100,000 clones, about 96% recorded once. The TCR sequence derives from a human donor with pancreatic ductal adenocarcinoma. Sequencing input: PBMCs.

In DNA, the CDR3 is TGTGCCAGCAGCGTAGAGGTGGGGGCCAATGAAAAACTGTTTTTT. Its protein product is CASSVEVGANEKLFF. The chain uses TRBV9 and TRBJ1-4; possibly TRBD1 for D (6 bases). Germline values: CDR1 SGDLS, CDR2 YYNGEE. This CDR3 has 15 amino acids. The V and J ends lost 0 bases and 5 bases respectively, with 11 bases between them.